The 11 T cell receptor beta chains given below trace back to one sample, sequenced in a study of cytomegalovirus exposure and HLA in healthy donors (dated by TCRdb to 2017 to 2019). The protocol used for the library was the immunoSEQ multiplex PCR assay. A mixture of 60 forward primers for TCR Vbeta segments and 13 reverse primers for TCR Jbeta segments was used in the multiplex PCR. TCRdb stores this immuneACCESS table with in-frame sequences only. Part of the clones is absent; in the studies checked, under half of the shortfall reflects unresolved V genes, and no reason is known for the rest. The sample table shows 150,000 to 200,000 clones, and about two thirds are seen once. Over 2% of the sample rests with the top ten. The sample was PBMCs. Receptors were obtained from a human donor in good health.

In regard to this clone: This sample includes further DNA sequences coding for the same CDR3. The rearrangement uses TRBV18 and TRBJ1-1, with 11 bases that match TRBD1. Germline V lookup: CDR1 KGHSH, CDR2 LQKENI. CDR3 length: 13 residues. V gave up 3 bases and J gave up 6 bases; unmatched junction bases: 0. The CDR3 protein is CASSPGQGAEAFF. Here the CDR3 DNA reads TGTGCCAGCTCACCGGGACAGGGGGCTGAAGCTTTCTTT.

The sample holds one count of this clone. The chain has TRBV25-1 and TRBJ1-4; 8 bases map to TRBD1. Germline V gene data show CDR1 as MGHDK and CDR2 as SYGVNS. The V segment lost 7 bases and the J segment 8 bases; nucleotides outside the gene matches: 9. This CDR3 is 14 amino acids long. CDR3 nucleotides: TGTGCCAGCACAAGGACAGGGTGGGGAGAAAAACTGTTTTTT. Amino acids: CASTRTGWGEKLFF.

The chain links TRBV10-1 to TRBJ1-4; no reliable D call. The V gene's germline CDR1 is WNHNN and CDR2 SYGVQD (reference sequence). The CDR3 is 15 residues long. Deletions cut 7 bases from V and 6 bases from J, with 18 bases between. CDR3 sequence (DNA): TGCGCCAGCACAACCCAGAGGATGACTTATGAAAAACTGTTTTTT. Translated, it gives CASTTQRMTYEKLFF.

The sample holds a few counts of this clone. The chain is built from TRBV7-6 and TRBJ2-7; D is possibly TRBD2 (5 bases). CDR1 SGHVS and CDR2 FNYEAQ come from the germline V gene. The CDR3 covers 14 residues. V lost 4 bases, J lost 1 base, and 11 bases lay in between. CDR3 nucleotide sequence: TGTGCCAGCAGCTCTCTCGGACTTTCCTACGAGCAGTACTTC. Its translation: CASSSLGLSYEQYF.

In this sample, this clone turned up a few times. CDR3 amino acids: CASSLLARQGSEKLFF. DNA of the CDR3: TGTGCCAGCAGCTTATTGGCCCGACAGGGGTCTGAAAAACTGTTTTTT. The genes are TRBV7-9 and TRBJ1-4, with 8 bases matching TRBD1. Germline-derived CDR1 and CDR2 are SEHNR and FQNEAQ (reference sequence). CDR3 length equals 16 residues. V lost 2 bases to trimming and J lost 7 bases; unmatched junction nucleotides: 9. Combining the CDR3 with reference TRBV7-9 and TRBJ1-4 gives the whole variable domain DTGVSQNPRHKITKRGQNVTFRCDPISEHNRLYWYRQTLGQGPEFLTYFQNEAQLEKSRLLSDRFSAERPKGSFSTLEIQRTEQGDSAMYLCASSLLARQGSEKLFFGSGTQLSVL.

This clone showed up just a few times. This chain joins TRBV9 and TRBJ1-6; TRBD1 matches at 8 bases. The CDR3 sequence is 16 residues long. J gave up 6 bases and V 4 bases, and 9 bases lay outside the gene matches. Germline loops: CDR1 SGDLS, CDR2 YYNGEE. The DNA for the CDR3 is TGTGCCAGCAGCCCCGGGACAGGACTGCCTAATTCACCCCTCCACTTT. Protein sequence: CASSPGTGLPNSPLHF.

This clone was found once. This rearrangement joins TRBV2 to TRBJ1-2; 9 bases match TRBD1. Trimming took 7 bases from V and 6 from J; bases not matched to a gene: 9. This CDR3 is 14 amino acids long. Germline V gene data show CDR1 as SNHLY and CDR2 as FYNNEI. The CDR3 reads CASTADRGVDGYTF. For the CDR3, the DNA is TGTGCCAGCACCGCGGACAGGGGTGTAGATGGCTACACCTTC.

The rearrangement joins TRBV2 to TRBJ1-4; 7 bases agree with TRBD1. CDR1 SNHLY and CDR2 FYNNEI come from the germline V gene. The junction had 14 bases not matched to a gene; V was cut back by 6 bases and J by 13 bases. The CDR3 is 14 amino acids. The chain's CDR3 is CASRETTQGKGLFF. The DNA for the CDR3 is TGTGCCAGCAGGGAGACCACACAGGGGAAGGGACTGTTTTTT.

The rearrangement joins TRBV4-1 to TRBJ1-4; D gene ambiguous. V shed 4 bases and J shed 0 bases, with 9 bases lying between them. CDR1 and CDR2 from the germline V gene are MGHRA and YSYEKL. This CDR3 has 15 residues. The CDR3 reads CASSRGPATNEKLFF. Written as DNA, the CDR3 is TGCGCCAGCAGCCGAGGGCCTGCAACTAATGAAAAACTGTTTTTT.

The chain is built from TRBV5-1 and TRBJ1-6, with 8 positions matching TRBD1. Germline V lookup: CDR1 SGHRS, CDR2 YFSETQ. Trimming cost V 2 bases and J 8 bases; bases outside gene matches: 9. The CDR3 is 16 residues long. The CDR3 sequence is CASSFIGQGADSPLHF. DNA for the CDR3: TGCGCCAGCAGCTTTATAGGGCAGGGGGCCGATTCACCCCTCCACTTT.

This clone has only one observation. CDR3 DNA sequence: TGTGCCAGCAGTTACTCTTCGGACAGGGAAGCTTTCTTT. Its protein product is CASSYSSDREAFF. The V gene is TRBV6-5, the J gene TRBJ1-1; 7 bases agree with TRBD1. This CDR3 contains 13 residues. Germline V CDR1 and CDR2: MNHEY, SVGAGI. V was pared by 0 bases and J by 8 bases, with 3 bases of the junction left unmatched.